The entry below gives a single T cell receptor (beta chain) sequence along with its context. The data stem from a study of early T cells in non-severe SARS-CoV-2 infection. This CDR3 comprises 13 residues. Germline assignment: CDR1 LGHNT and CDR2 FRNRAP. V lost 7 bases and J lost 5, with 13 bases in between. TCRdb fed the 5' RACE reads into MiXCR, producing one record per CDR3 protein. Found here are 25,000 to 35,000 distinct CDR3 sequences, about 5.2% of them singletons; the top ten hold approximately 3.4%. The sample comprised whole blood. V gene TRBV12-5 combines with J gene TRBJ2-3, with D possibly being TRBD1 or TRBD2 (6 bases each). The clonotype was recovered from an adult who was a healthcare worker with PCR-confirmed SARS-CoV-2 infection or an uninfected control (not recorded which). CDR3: CASAIGGQDTQYF. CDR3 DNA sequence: TGTGCTAGTGCCATCGGGGGCCAAGATACGCAGTATTTT.